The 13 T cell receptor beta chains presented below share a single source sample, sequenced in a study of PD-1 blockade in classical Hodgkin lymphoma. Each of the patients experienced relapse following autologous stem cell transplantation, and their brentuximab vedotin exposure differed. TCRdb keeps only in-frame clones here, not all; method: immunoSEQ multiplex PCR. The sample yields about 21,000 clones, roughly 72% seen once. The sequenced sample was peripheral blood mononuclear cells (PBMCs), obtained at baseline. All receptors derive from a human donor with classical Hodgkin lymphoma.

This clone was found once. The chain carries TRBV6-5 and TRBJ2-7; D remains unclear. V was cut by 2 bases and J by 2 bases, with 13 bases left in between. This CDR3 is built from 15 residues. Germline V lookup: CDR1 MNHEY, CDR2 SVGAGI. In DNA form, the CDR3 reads TGTGCCAGCAGTTACGGGCGTCTAGGAACCTACGAGCAGTACTTC. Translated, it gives CASSYGRLGTYEQYF.

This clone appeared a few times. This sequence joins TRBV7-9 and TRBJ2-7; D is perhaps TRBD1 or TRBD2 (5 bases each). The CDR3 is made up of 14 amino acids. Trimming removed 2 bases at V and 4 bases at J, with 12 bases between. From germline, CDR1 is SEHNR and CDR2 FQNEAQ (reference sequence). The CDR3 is CASSLWVREYEQYF. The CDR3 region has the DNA TGTGCCAGCAGCTTATGGGTCAGGGAGTACGAGCAGTACTTC.

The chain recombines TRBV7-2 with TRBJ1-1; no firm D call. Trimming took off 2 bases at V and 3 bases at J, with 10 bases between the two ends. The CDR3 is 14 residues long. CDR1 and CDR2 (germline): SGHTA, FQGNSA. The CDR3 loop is CASSLKHPHTEAFF. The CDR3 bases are TGTGCCAGCAGCTTAAAGCATCCGCACACTGAAGCTTTCTTT. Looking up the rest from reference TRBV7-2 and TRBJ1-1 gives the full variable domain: GAGVSQSPSNKVTEKGKDVELRCDPISGHTALYWYRQSLGQGLEFLIYFQGNSAPDKSGLPSDRFSAERTGGSVSTLTIQRTQQEDSAVYLCASSLKHPHTEAFFGQGTRLTVV.

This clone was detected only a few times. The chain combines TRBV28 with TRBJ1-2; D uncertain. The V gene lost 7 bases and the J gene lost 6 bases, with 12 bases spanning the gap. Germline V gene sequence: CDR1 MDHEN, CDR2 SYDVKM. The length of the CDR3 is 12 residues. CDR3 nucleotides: TGTGCCAGCACCCTAGGACGGGATGGCTACACCTTC. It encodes CASTLGRDGYTF.

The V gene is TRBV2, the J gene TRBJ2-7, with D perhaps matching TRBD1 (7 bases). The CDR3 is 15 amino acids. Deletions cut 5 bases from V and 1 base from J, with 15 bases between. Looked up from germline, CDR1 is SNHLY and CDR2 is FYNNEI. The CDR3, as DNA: TGTGCCAGCAGTTTACAGGGGCGGGGTTCCTACGAGCAGTACTTC. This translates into CASSLQGRGSYEQYF.

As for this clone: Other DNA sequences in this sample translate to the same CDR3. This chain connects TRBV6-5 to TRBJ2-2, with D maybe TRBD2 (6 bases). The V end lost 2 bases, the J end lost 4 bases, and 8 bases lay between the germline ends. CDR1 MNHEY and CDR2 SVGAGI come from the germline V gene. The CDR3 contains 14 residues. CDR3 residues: CASSYDSGTGELFF. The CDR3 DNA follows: TGTGCCAGCAGTTACGATAGCGGCACCGGGGAGCTGTTTTTT.

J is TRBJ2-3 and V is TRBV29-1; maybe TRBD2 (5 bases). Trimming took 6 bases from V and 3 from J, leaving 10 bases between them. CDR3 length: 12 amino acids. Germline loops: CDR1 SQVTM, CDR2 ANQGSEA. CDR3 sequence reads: CSVLAGTDTQYF. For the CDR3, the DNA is TGCAGCGTACTGGCGGGTACAGATACGCAGTATTTT.

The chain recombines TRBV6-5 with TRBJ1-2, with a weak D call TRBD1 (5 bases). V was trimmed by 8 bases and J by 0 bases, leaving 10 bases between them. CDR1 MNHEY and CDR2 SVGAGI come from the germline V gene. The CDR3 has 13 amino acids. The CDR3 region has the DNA TGTGCCAGCGGGGCAGGACCTAACTATGGCTACACCTTC. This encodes CASGAGPNYGYTF.

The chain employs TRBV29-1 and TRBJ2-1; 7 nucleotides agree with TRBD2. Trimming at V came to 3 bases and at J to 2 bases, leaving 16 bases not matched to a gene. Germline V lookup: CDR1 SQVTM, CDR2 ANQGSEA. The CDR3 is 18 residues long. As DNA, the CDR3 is TGCAGCGTTGAGGGGAGGGCAGGAATAGCTTCTCCCTACAATGAGCAGTTCTTC. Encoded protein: CSVEGRAGIASPYNEQFF.

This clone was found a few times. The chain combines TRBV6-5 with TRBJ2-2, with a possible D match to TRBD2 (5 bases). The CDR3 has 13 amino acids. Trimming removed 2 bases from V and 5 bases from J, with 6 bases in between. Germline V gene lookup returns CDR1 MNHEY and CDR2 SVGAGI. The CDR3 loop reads CASSYEGTGELFF. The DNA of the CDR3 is TGTGCCAGCAGTTACGAGGGTACCGGGGAGCTGTTTTTT.

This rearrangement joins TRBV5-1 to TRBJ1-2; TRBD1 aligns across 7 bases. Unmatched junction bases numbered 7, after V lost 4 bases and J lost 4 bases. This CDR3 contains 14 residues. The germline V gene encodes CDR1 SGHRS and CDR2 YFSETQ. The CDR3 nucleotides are TGCGCCAGCAGCCAGTCGACAGGGACCTATGGCTACACCTTC. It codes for CASSQSTGTYGYTF.

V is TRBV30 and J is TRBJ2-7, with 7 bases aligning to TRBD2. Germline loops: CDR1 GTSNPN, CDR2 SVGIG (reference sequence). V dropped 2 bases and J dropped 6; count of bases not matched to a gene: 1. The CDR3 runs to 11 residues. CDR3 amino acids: CAWSWGGEQYF. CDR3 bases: TGTGCCTGGAGTTGGGGGGGCGAGCAGTACTTC.

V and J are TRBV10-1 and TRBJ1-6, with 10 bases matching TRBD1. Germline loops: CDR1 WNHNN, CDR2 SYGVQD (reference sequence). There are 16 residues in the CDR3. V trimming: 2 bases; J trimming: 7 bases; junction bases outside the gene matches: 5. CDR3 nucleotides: TGCGCCAGCAGTGAGGGCCCGGGACAGGGGAATTCACCCCTCCACTTT. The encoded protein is CASSEGPGQGNSPLHF.